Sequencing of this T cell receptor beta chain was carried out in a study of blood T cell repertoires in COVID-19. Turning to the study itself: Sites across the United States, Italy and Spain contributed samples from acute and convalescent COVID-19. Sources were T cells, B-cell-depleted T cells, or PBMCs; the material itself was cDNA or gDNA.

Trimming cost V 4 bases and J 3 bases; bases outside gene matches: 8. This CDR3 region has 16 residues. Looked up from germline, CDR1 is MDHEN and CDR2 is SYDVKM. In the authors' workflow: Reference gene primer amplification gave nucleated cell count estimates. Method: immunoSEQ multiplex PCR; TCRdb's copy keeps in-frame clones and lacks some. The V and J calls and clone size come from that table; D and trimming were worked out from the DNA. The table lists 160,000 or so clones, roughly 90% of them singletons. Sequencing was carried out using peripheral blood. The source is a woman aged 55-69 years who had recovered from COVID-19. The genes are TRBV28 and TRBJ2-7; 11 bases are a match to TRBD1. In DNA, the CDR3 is TGTGCCAGCAGTTCCTCACCCGGGACAGGGGGCTACGAGCAGTACTTC. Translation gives CASSSSPGTGGYEQYF.